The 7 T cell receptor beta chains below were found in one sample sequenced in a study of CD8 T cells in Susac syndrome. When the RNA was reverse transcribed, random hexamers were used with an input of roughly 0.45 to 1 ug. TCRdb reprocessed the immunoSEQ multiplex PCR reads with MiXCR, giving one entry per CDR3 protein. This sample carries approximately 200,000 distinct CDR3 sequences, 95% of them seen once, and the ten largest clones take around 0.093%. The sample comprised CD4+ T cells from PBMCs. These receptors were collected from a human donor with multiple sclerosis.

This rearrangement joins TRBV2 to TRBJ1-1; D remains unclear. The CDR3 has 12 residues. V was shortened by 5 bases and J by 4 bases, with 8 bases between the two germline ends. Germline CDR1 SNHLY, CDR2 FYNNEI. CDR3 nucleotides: TGTGCCAGCAGTTGGAAGGTCACTGAAGCTTTCTTT. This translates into CASSWKVTEAFF.

The CDR3 sequence is CASSLGTGPGNSPLHF. The DNA for the CDR3 is TGTGCCAGCAGTTTGGGGACAGGGCCCGGGAATTCACCCCTCCACTTT. This chain connects TRBV28 to TRBJ1-6; TRBD1 aligns across 9 bases. In germline, CDR1 is MDHEN, CDR2 SYDVKM. V was pared by 3 bases and J by 7 bases, with 7 bases of the junction left unmatched. The length of the CDR3 is 16 residues.

The CDR3 loop is CATPDPTAGEQFF. Here the CDR3 DNA reads TGCGCCACTCCGGACCCCACGGCGGGTGAGCAGTTCTTC. J is TRBJ2-1 and V is TRBV4-3, with a weak D call TRBD2 (5 bases). Germline V gene sequence: CDR1 LGHNA, CDR2 YSLEER. Deletions cut 10 bases from V and 9 bases from J, with 19 bases between. This CDR3 has 13 amino acids.

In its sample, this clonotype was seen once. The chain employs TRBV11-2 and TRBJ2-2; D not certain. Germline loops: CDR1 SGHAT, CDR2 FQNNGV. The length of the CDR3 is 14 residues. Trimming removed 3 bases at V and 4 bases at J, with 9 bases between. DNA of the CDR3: TGTGCCAGCAGCTTGACTCAGCGCACCGGGGAGCTGTTTTTT. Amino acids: CASSLTQRTGELFF.

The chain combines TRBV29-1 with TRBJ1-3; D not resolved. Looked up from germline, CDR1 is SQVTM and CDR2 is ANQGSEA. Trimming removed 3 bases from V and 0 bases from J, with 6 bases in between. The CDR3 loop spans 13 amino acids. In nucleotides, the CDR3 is TGCAGCGTTGATTCCAGCTCTGGAAACACCATATATTTT. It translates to CSVDSSSGNTIYF. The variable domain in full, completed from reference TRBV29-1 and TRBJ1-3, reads SAVISQKPSRDICQRGTSLTIQCQVDSQVTMMFWYRQQPGQSLTLIATANQGSEATYESGFVIDKFPISRPNLTFSTLTVSNMSPEDSSIYLCSVDSSSGNTIYFGEGSWLTVV.

DNA of the CDR3: TGTGCCAGCAGTTCTATCCGGTGGGGGGGGCTGAACGGCGAGCAGTACTTC. Its translation: CASSSIRWGGLNGEQYF. The rearrangement links TRBV28 to TRBJ2-7; D possibly corresponds to TRBD2 (7 bases). The CDR3 contains 17 residues. V lost 4 bases and J 6 bases, leaving 25 bases between the germline ends. The germline V gene encodes CDR1 MDHEN and CDR2 SYDVKM.

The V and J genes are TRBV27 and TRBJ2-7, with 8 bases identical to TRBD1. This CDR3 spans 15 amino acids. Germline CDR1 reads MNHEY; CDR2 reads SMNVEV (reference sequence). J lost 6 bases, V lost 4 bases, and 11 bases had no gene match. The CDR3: CASSSLAGGNFEQYF. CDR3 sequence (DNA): TGTGCCAGCAGTTCGTTGGCAGGGGGCAATTTCGAGCAGTACTTC.